A selection of T cell receptor beta chains follows, all from one sample in a study of T cell repertoires in cytomegalovirus infection. One entry per CDR3 protein, called by TCRdb with MiXCR from the reads. The sample has hundreds of thousands of distinct CDR3 sequences, approximately 31% seen once. Specimen: PBMCs. The receptor source for this set is a human donor in good health (CMV status not recorded). Some clones in this sample may be carry-over from other donors' samples. Each CDR3 is given with its conserved first and last residue. D genes are given only for firm matches. Size tells how often a clone was seen (once, few, many) or the class of an expanded clone, and some rows leave it out.

clone_size: few
d_call: .
v_call: TRBV6-1
j_call: TRBJ1-3
cdr3_aa: CASPPPPGNTIYF
cdr3_nt: TGTGCCAGCCCCCCCCCCCCTGGAAACACCATATATTTT

clone_size: few
d_call: .
v_call: TRBV7-9
j_call: TRBJ2-3
cdr3_aa: CASSSGLGRDTQYF
cdr3_nt: TGTGCCAGCAGCTCGGGACTTGGAAGGGATACGCAGTATTTT

clone_size: many
d_call: TRBD1
v_call: TRBV7-2
j_call: TRBJ1-4
cdr3_aa: CASRDPGQGREKLFF
cdr3_nt: TGTGCCAGCAGGGACCCGGGACAGGGTCGTGAAAAACTGTTTTTT

clone_size: few
d_call: .
v_call: TRBV7-2
j_call: TRBJ2-7
cdr3_aa: CASSEDTYEQYF
cdr3_nt: TGTGCCAGCAGCGAAGACACGTACGAGCAGTACTTC

clone_size: .
d_call: TRBD2
v_call: TRBV28
j_call: TRBJ2-7
cdr3_aa: CASSSIRRGLAGSSYEQYF
cdr3_nt: TGTGCCAGCAGTTCAATCCGCCGGGGACTAGCGGGGAGCTCCTACGAGCAGTACTTC

clone_size: .
d_call: .
v_call: TRBV19
j_call: TRBJ2-6
cdr3_aa: CASSHIGGRISGANVLTF
cdr3_nt: TGTGCCAGTAGCCACATTGGTGGGAGAATCTCTGGGGCCAACGTCCTGACTTTC

clone_size: .
d_call: .
v_call: TRBV6-1
j_call: TRBJ1-1
cdr3_aa: CASSAGWTEAFF
cdr3_nt: TGTGCCAGCAGTGCCGGGTGGACTGAAGCTTTCTTT

clone_size: few
d_call: TRBD1
v_call: TRBV6-1
j_call: TRBJ1-6
cdr3_aa: CASSAATGGRYNSPLHF
cdr3_nt: TGTGCCAGCAGTGCCGCAACAGGGGGCCGCTATAATTCACCCCTCCACTTT

clone_size: .
d_call: .
v_call: TRBV28
j_call: TRBJ2-7
cdr3_aa: CASSLRGDSYEQYF
cdr3_nt: TGTGCCAGCAGTTTACGAGGGGACTCCTACGAGCAGTACTTC

clone_size: .
d_call: TRBD1
v_call: TRBV6-6
j_call: TRBJ1-6
cdr3_aa: CASSYQAGGGNSPLHF
cdr3_nt: TGTGCCAGCAGTTATCAGGCAGGGGGCGGGAATTCACCCCTCCACTTT

clone_size: .
d_call: TRBD1
v_call: TRBV7-3
j_call: TRBJ1-2
cdr3_aa: CASSTTGPKCYCYTF
cdr3_nt: TGTGCCAGCAGCACGACAGGGCCGAAGTGCTATTGCTACACCTTC

clone_size: .
d_call: TRBD2
v_call: TRBV7-9
j_call: TRBJ2-1
cdr3_aa: CASSLELAGGEVFF
cdr3_nt: TGTGCCAGCAGCTTAGAACTAGCGGGGGGCGAGGTGTTCTTC

clone_size: .
d_call: .
v_call: TRBV11-2
j_call: TRBJ2-7
cdr3_aa: CASSLDLGLYEHYF
cdr3_nt: TGTGCCAGCAGCTTAGATCTAGGTCTCTACGAGCATTACTTC

clone_size: .
d_call: .
v_call: TRBV6-1
j_call: TRBJ2-7
cdr3_aa: CASSISGVTYEQYF
cdr3_nt: TGTGCCAGCAGCATCTCTGGGGTAACCTACGAGCAGTACTTC

clone_size: .
d_call: .
v_call: TRBV19
j_call: TRBJ1-4
cdr3_aa: CVSKVSAGEKLFF
cdr3_nt: TGTGTCAGTAAAGTCAGCGCGGGGGAAAAACTGTTTTTT

clone_size: .
d_call: TRBD1
v_call: TRBV5-6
j_call: TRBJ2-7
cdr3_aa: CASSFSDRPLLILSGEQYF
cdr3_nt: TGTGCCAGCAGCTTCTCGGACAGGCCTCTCCTTATACTCAGTGGCGAGCAGTACTTC

clone_size: few
d_call: .
v_call: TRBV19
j_call: TRBJ1-1
cdr3_aa: CASSLTVSTEAFF
cdr3_nt: TGTGCCAGTAGTCTGACAGTTTCCACTGAAGCTTTCTTT

clone_size: .
d_call: .
v_call: TRBV2
j_call: TRBJ2-3
cdr3_aa: CASSTDLTDTQYF
cdr3_nt: TGTGCCAGCAGTACAGATCTCACAGATACGCAGTATTTT

clone_size: few
d_call: .
v_call: TRBV24-1
j_call: TRBJ2-7
cdr3_aa: CATSEKGNSYEQYF
cdr3_nt: TGTGCCACCAGTGAAAAAGGAAACTCCTACGAGCAGTACTTC

clone_size: .
d_call: .
v_call: TRBV6-1
j_call: TRBJ1-2
cdr3_aa: CASSEATGQSYGYTF
cdr3_nt: TGTGCCAGCAGTGAAGCGACGGGACAATCCTATGGCTACACCTTC

clone_size: .
d_call: TRBD2
v_call: TRBV11-2
j_call: TRBJ2-7
cdr3_aa: CASSQGLADYEQYF
cdr3_nt: TGTGCCAGCAGCCAGGGACTAGCGGACTACGAGCAGTACTTC

clone_size: many
d_call: TRBD1
v_call: TRBV7-8
j_call: TRBJ1-4
cdr3_aa: CASGRQGGATNEKLFF
cdr3_nt: TGTGCCAGCGGCAGACAGGGCGGGGCAACTAATGAAAAACTGTTTTTT